What follows are 11 T cell receptor beta chains derived from one specimen sequenced in a study of T-cell memory formation after mild COVID-19. TCRdb recomputed calls from the 5' RACE reads with MiXCR, one row per CDR3 protein. This table has about 310,000 distinct CDR3 sequences, more than 15% appearing once. Source material: PBMCs or a T cell subset sorted from them (not recorded which). Every receptor here comes from a man aged 18 to 35 who had mild COVID-19 (a few samples of this study predate the infection). Cell type and time point are not known.

This clonotype was observed a handful of times. A read error may produce the germline difference seen at one junction end. The V and J genes are TRBV12-3 or TRBV12-4 and TRBJ2-1; D gene unclear. The CDR3 contains 11 residues. CDR3 in amino acids: CASSLAPPRWF. For the CDR3, the DNA is TGTGCCAGCAGTTTAGCGCCTCCCCGGTGGTTC.

This clonotype turned up a few times. The CDR3 sequence is CATSAAGSPNGQFF. Written as DNA, the CDR3 is TGTGCCACCAGTGCGGCAGGTAGTCCCAACGGGCAGTTCTTC. V gene TRBV24-1 combines with J gene TRBJ2-1; no reliable D call. V gave up 5 bases and J gave up 12 bases, with 19 bases separating them. The CDR3 extends over 14 amino acids. Germline assignment: CDR1 KGHDR and CDR2 SFDVKD.

This clonotype was observed a handful of times. The chain has TRBV6-6 and TRBJ1-2, with 8 bases matching TRBD1. CDR1 and CDR2 from the germline V gene are MNHNY and SVGAGI (reference sequence). V was pared by 10 bases and J by 7 bases, with 8 bases of the junction left unmatched. CDR3 size: 12 residues. The CDR3 loop is CAITGGSFGYTF. In DNA, the CDR3 is TGTGCCATCACAGGGGGGTCTTTTGGCTACACCTTC.

In this sample, this clonotype turned up a few times. This CDR3 is CSASEVDNYGYTF. The CDR3 DNA sequence: TGCAGTGCCTCGGAGGTGGATAACTATGGCTACACCTTC. The genes are TRBV20-1 and TRBJ1-2; no firm D call. This CDR3 comprises 13 residues. Germline V gives CDR1 DFQATT, CDR2 SNEGSKA (reference sequence). The ends were cut back, 6 bases at V and 1 base at J, with 12 bases in the middle.

This chain uses TRBV7-3 with TRBJ2-1; TRBD1 is a possible D gene (7 bases). The CDR3 runs to 16 residues. V lost 5 bases and J 9 bases, leaving 23 bases between the germline ends. Germline-derived CDR1 and CDR2 are SGHTA and FQGTGA. CDR3 bases: TGTGCCAGCAGCCCACAGGGGACCTCAACCGGGGGTGAGCAGTTCTTC. Protein product: CASSPQGTSTGGEQFF.

J is TRBJ2-1 and V is TRBV5-1; TRBD1 agrees at 7 bases. This CDR3 is 16 amino acids long. After removal of 2 bases from V and 1 base from J, the junction contained 6 bases not matched to a gene. Germline CDR1 reads SGHRS; CDR2 reads YFSETQ. This CDR3 is CASSFDRVRSYNEQFF. In nucleotides, the CDR3 is TGCGCCAGCAGCTTTGACAGGGTACGGTCCTACAATGAGCAGTTCTTC. Looking up the rest from reference TRBV5-1 and TRBJ2-1 gives the full variable domain: KAGVTQTPRYLIKTRGQQVTLSCSPISGHRSVSWYQQTPGQGLQFLFEYFSETQRNKGNFPGRFSGRQFSNSRSEMNVSTLELGDSALYLCASSFDRVRSYNEQFFGPGTRLTVL.

The J gene is TRBJ2-1, the V gene TRBV6-5; D may correspond to TRBD1 or TRBD2 (5 bases each). CDR3 length: 12 residues. Looked up from germline, CDR1 is MNHEY and CDR2 is SVGAGI. V dropped 5 bases and J dropped 12 bases, with 14 bases sitting between them. CDR3 sequence (DNA): TGTGCCAGCAGTCGGGACGAGGGGACGCAGTTCTTC. Translating gives CASSRDEGTQFF.

The chain couples TRBV7-2 to TRBJ2-3; 7 bases are shared with TRBD2. Germline V gives CDR1 SGHTA, CDR2 FQGNSA. The CDR3 covers 17 residues. With V trimmed by 5 bases and J by 0 bases, 11 bases remained unmatched. The CDR3 loop is CASSGLAYGGSTDTQYF. The DNA of the CDR3 is TGTGCCAGCAGCGGCCTAGCTTACGGGGGGAGCACAGATACGCAGTATTTT.

The V and J genes are TRBV20-1 and TRBJ1-1, with 8 bases identical to TRBD1. The CDR3 runs 12 residues. Per the germline V gene, CDR1 is DFQATT and CDR2 is SNEGSKA (reference sequence). The CDR3 is CRPDRGRPEAFF. CDR3 nucleotide sequence: TGCAGACCCGACAGGGGAAGACCTGAAGCTTTCTTT.

This clonotype came up a few times. The CDR3: CSAPQLSETQYF. The CDR3 nucleotides read TGCAGTGCTCCTCAATTATCGGAGACCCAGTACTTC. V is TRBV20-1 and J is TRBJ2-5, with no clear D. V dropped 5 bases and J dropped 5 bases, with 12 bases sitting between them. This CDR3 has 12 residues. Germline V gene data show CDR1 as DFQATT and CDR2 as SNEGSKA (reference sequence).

This clonotype turned up a few times. The chain recombines TRBV10-3 with TRBJ1-5, with D perhaps TRBD1 (5 bases). Germline values: CDR1 ENHRY, CDR2 SYGVKD. The CDR3 contains 14 residues. Trimming stripped 5 bases from V and 0 bases from J, with 8 bases between. This CDR3 reads CAISPDSSNQPQHF. The CDR3 DNA reads as TGTGCCATCAGTCCCGACAGTAGCAATCAGCCCCAGCATTTT.